This is a list of T cell receptor beta chains from one sample in a study of cytomegalovirus exposure and HLA in healthy donors. The repertoire was sequenced with immunoSEQ multiplex PCR; TCRdb's copy has only in-frame clones and lacks some. The sample has about 220,000 clones; 75% to 90% are singletons. The sequencing input was PBMCs. These receptors all come from a woman aged 25 to 39 in good health and CMV-seropositive. CDR3s include the opening cysteine and the closing phenylalanine or tryptophan. A D gene is named only where the DNA matches it firmly. Only part of the rows carry a size: once, few, many, or a class if the clone is expanded.

clone size: -
D gene: -
J gene: TRBJ2-3
V gene: TRBV6-1
CDR3 length: 15
CDR3 protein: CASSERETNTDTQYF
CDR3 DNA: TGTGCCAGCAGTGAAAGGGAGACTAACACAGATACGCAGTATTTT

clone size: -
D gene: TRBD2
J gene: TRBJ2-3
V gene: TRBV10-3
CDR3 length: 15
CDR3 protein: CAIRNSGRGGDTQYF
CDR3 DNA: TGTGCCATCAGAAATAGCGGGAGAGGAGGAGATACGCAGTATTTT

clone size: -
D gene: -
J gene: TRBJ2-1
V gene: TRBV2
CDR3 length: 13
CDR3 protein: CASSQRGYNEQFF
CDR3 DNA: TGTGCCAGCAGCCAGAGGGGCTACAATGAGCAGTTCTTC

clone size: -
D gene: TRBD1
J gene: TRBJ1-4
V gene: TRBV28
CDR3 length: 14
CDR3 protein: CASRSTGANEKLFF
CDR3 DNA: TGTGCCAGCAGGTCTACAGGGGCTAATGAAAAACTGTTTTTT

clone size: few
D gene: -
J gene: TRBJ2-3
V gene: TRBV7-2
CDR3 length: 15
CDR3 protein: CASSSGAPSTDTQYF
CDR3 DNA: TGTGCCAGCAGTTCAGGTGCTCCTAGCACAGATACGCAGTATTTT

clone size: -
D gene: TRBD1
J gene: TRBJ2-7
V gene: TRBV6-6
CDR3 length: 15
CDR3 protein: CASTYGQGVDYEQYF
CDR3 DNA: TGTGCCAGCACTTACGGACAGGGGGTAGACTACGAGCAGTACTTC

clone size: -
D gene: -
J gene: TRBJ2-7
V gene: TRBV30
CDR3 length: 14
CDR3 protein: CAWSVLGVDYEQYF
CDR3 DNA: TGTGCCTGGAGTGTACTAGGGGTAGATTACGAGCAGTACTTC

clone size: -
D gene: -
J gene: TRBJ1-1
V gene: TRBV29-1
CDR3 length: 13
CDR3 protein: CSVELPENTEAFF
CDR3 DNA: TGCAGCGTTGAATTGCCAGAGAACACTGAAGCTTTCTTT

clone size: -
D gene: TRBD2
J gene: TRBJ2-5
V gene: TRBV11-2
CDR3 length: 15
CDR3 protein: CASSSTLAGVETQYF
CDR3 DNA: TGTGCCAGCAGCTCTACTCTAGCGGGAGTTGAGACCCAGTACTTC

clone size: -
D gene: -
J gene: TRBJ2-7
V gene: TRBV30
CDR3 length: 14
CDR3 protein: CAWSGVWYSYEQYF
CDR3 DNA: TGTGCCTGGAGTGGGGTTTGGTACTCCTACGAGCAGTACTTC

clone size: -
D gene: -
J gene: TRBJ2-2
V gene: TRBV5-1
CDR3 length: 16
CDR3 protein: CASSYPPGGSTGELFF
CDR3 DNA: TGCGCCAGCAGCTATCCCCCAGGGGGGAGTACCGGGGAGCTGTTTTTT

clone size: -
D gene: TRBD1
J gene: TRBJ2-1
V gene: TRBV7-6
CDR3 length: 14
CDR3 protein: CASSSSGTGNEQFF
CDR3 DNA: TGTGCCAGCAGTTCCTCCGGGACAGGCAATGAGCAGTTCTTC

clone size: -
D gene: TRBD2
J gene: TRBJ2-1
V gene: TRBV6-5
CDR3 length: 13
CDR3 protein: CASSVSGKSEQFF
CDR3 DNA: TGTGCCAGCAGTGTAAGCGGGAAGTCTGAGCAGTTCTTC

clone size: -
D gene: -
J gene: TRBJ2-7
V gene: TRBV30
CDR3 length: 13
CDR3 protein: CAWASSRFGEQYF
CDR3 DNA: TGTGCCTGGGCTTCCTCCCGGTTTGGGGAGCAGTACTTC

clone size: -
D gene: TRBD1
J gene: TRBJ2-7
V gene: TRBV27
CDR3 length: 14
CDR3 protein: CASTRQGYPHEQYF
CDR3 DNA: TGTGCCAGCACAAGACAGGGGTACCCCCACGAGCAGTACTTC

clone size: -
D gene: TRBD2
J gene: TRBJ2-3
V gene: TRBV2
CDR3 length: 16
CDR3 protein: CASSGTSGSRGDTQYF
CDR3 DNA: TGTGCCAGCTCCGGGACTAGCGGGTCACGAGGAGATACGCAGTATTTT

clone size: -
D gene: TRBD2
J gene: TRBJ2-7
V gene: TRBV2
CDR3 length: 15
CDR3 protein: CASKPRGGSSYEQYF
CDR3 DNA: TGTGCCAGCAAGCCTCGGGGGGGGAGCTCCTACGAGCAGTACTTC

clone size: -
D gene: TRBD1
J gene: TRBJ2-7
V gene: TRBV11-2
CDR3 length: 15
CDR3 protein: CASNPSHGTDYEQYF
CDR3 DNA: TGTGCCAGCAACCCATCCCACGGGACAGATTACGAGCAGTACTTC

clone size: -
D gene: -
J gene: TRBJ1-1
V gene: TRBV7-9
CDR3 length: 15
CDR3 protein: CASSLMRALWTEAFF
CDR3 DNA: TGTGCCAGCAGCTTAATGAGGGCCCTCTGGACTGAAGCTTTCTTT

clone size: -
D gene: -
J gene: TRBJ2-5
V gene: TRBV4-2
CDR3 length: 14
CDR3 protein: CASSPAPGLETQYF
CDR3 DNA: TGTGCCAGCAGCCCAGCACCGGGGTTGGAGACCCAGTACTTC

clone size: -
D gene: -
J gene: TRBJ2-5
V gene: TRBV10-3
CDR3 length: 14
CDR3 protein: CAIKGGTQQETQYF
CDR3 DNA: TGTGCCATCAAGGGCGGGACCCAGCAAGAGACCCAGTACTTC

clone size: -
D gene: -
J gene: TRBJ1-1
V gene: TRBV12-5
CDR3 length: 11
CDR3 protein: CASGYRTEAFF
CDR3 DNA: TGTGCTAGTGGTTACAGGACTGAAGCTTTCTTT